This entry lists 3 T cell receptor beta chains sequenced from one sample in a study of blood T cell repertoires in COVID-19. The assay was immunoSEQ multiplex PCR, and TCRdb's table has in-frame clones only and misses some. The sample records 120,000 or so clones, roughly 89% being singletons. Material: peripheral blood. The receptor source for this set is a woman in her fifties or sixties with acute or convalescent COVID-19.

J is TRBJ2-1 and V is TRBV11-3, with D unresolved. Trimming shortened V by 5 bases and J by 5 bases, and 13 bases separated the two germline ends. The CDR3 is 14 residues long. Germline CDR1 reads SGHNT; CDR2 reads YENEEA. In DNA, the CDR3 is TGTGCCAGCAGCGTTGGGCAGGTAGACAATGAGCAGTTCTTC. The encoded protein is CASSVGQVDNEQFF.

V usage is TRBV3-1 (or the pseudogene TRBV3-2) and J usage is TRBJ2-7, with 10 positions matching TRBD2. Per germline, CDR1 LGHDT and CDR2 YNNKEL (reference sequence). V lost 4 bases to trimming and J lost 6 bases; unmatched junction nucleotides: 6. There are 14 residues in the CDR3. The CDR3 DNA is TGTGCCAGCAGCCTAGCGGGGGGCCCCTTCGAGCAGTACTTC. Translating gives CASSLAGGPFEQYF.

This clone was found once. V gene TRBV19 combines with J gene TRBJ2-3, with 7 bases lining up with TRBD1. V was clipped by 3 bases and J by 5 bases; unmatched bases: 5. The CDR3 covers 14 residues. Per the germline V gene, CDR1 is LNHDA and CDR2 is SQIVND (reference sequence). The CDR3 sequence: CASSIDRDRDTQYF. In DNA form, the CDR3 reads TGTGCCAGTAGTATCGACAGGGATCGAGATACGCAGTATTTT.